This T cell receptor beta chain was profiled in a study of blood T cells in healthy people across ages. Study outcomes and limitations: Older individuals had lower TCR beta diversity per million T cells (the decline was roughly linear). Both higher diversity and more naive CD4+ cells marked long-lived donors when set against aged donors.

Then a second PCR, running roughly 7 to 11 cycles, was carried out with a sample-barcoded 5' primer and a J-beta primer mix. At least 3 million CDR3-containing paired-end reads were obtained per sample. TCRdb re-called the 5' RACE reads with MiXCR, one entry per CDR3 protein. The repertoire holds about 1 million distinct CDR3 sequences, with under 30% as singletons. As for this clonotype: No antigen is known for it.

V lost 3 bases and J lost 2; bases outside the gene matches: 7. Germline CDR1 reads LGHNT; CDR2 reads FRNRAP. This CDR3 spans 17 amino acids. The same sample was also used in a study of T cells of mothers and their children.

The sequenced material came from blood. The chain joins TRBV12-5 to TRBJ2-1, with 10 bases aligning to TRBD2. This sequence was found in a girl aged 2 to 10 in good health. The CDR3 reads CASGLPTSGGAYNEQFF. The CDR3 nucleotides read TGTGCTAGTGGTTTACCAACAAGCGGGGGGGCCTACAATGAGCAGTTCTTC.